This entry lists 6 T cell receptor beta chains sequenced from one sample in a study of identifying expanded T cells in peripheral blood. Clones were sequenced by immunoSEQ multiplex PCR, and TCRdb holds only the in-frame ones, with some missing. The sample lists about 100,000 clones, approximately 89% occurring once. The sequencing sample was made of blood. The receptors were gathered from a person between 18 and 75 years old in good health.

This clone was picked up a small number of times. The chain couples TRBV7-9 to TRBJ2-7; D is ambiguous. This CDR3 comprises 14 residues. Trimming left V 7 bases short and J 4 bases short, with 17 bases between. In germline, CDR1 is SEHNR, CDR2 FQNEAQ (reference sequence). The chain's CDR3 is CASTSQEFGYEQYF. DNA for the CDR3: TGTGCCAGCACCTCTCAGGAGTTCGGGTACGAGCAGTACTTC.

The chain joins TRBV5-4 to TRBJ1-1, with 8 bases identical to TRBD1. The CDR3 length is 15 residues. The V segment lost 0 bases and the J segment 1 base; nucleotides outside the gene matches: 2. Germline V gene lookup returns CDR1 SGHNT and CDR2 YYREEE (reference sequence). CDR3 nucleotide sequence: TGTGCCAGCAGCTTGGCAGGGGGCAGGAACACTGAAGCTTTCTTT. It is translated as CASSLAGGRNTEAFF.

V gene TRBV30 combines with J gene TRBJ1-4, with 12 bases matching TRBD1. The CDR3 extends over 14 amino acids. Unmatched junction bases numbered 10, after V lost 7 bases and J lost 10 bases. Germline CDR1 is GTSNPN and CDR2 is SVGIG (reference sequence). CDR3 amino acids: CAYARDRGQGKLFF. In nucleotides, the CDR3 is TGTGCCTACGCCAGGGACAGGGGGCAAGGAAAACTGTTTTTT.

The rearrangement uses TRBV18 and TRBJ2-3; either TRBD1 or TRBD2 may supply D (5 bases each). This CDR3 comprises 18 residues. V lost 6 bases to trimming and J lost 0 bases, with 22 bases between them. Looked up from germline, CDR1 is KGHSH and CDR2 is LQKENI. As DNA, the CDR3 is TGTGCCAGCTCCCGCCTTCTGGAAGGGACCCGGAGCACAGATACGCAGTATTTT. Its protein is CASSRLLEGTRSTDTQYF.

This clone came up a few times. The V and J genes are TRBV7-8 and TRBJ2-2, with D possibly TRBD1 on 6 matching bases. Germline V gene data show CDR1 as SGHVS and CDR2 as FQNEAQ. The CDR3 is made up of 16 amino acids. V was cut by 5 bases and J by 0 bases, with 13 bases left in between. The CDR3 nucleotides read TGTGCCAGCAGCCTCCGGGACACATCGAACACCGGGGAGCTGTTTTTT. Amino acids: CASSLRDTSNTGELFF. The whole variable domain, filled in from reference TRBV7-8 and TRBJ2-2, reads GAGVSQSPRYKVAKRGQDVALRCDPISGHVSLFWYQQALGQGPEFLTYFQNEAQLDKSGLPSDRFFAERPEGSVSTLKIQRTQQEDSAVYLCASSLRDTSNTGELFFGEGSRLTVL.

The chain recombines TRBV7-3 with TRBJ2-5; D perhaps matches TRBD1 (5 bases). CDR1 and CDR2 from the germline V gene are SGHTA and FQGTGA. CDR3 size: 14 residues. The V and J ends lost 4 bases and 0 bases respectively, with 9 bases between them. The CDR3 nucleotides read TGTGCCAGCAGCTGGCAGGGAAACCAAGAGACCCAGTACTTC. This gives the protein CASSWQGNQETQYF.